The table lists the clone carrying this T cell receptor beta chain with many counts. This entry comes from a study of blood T cells in healthy people across ages. Study information: Per two T cells, about one barcoded beta molecule was captured through template switching.

Staff drew roughly 10 milliliters of peripheral blood from each donor. Next came a second PCR, run for 7 to 11 cycles, which used a sample-barcoded 5' primer along with a J-beta primer mix. TCRdb redid the calling of the 5' RACE reads with MiXCR, one entry per CDR3 protein. The repertoire holds some 890,000 distinct CDR3 sequences, with about 29% as singletons. Trimming left V 0 bases short and J 4 bases short, with 4 bases between. The CDR3 length is 13 residues. Germline values: CDR1 SGHNT, CDR2 YENEEA. The same data also contributed to another study, on T cells of mothers and their children.

The specimen sequenced was blood. The J gene is TRBJ1-5, the V gene TRBV11-3, with D unclear. The sequence was obtained from a woman in her forties in good health. CDR3 region: CASSLERNQPQHF. The CDR3 DNA reads TGTGCCAGCAGCTTAGAAAGGAATCAGCCCCAGCATTTT.